This T cell receptor beta chain was found in a study of cytomegalovirus exposure and HLA in healthy donors. General study results and limits: There were reportedly fewer N-insertions in an Asian-associated ancestry cluster than the approximately 640-donor mean, in a later analysis. Later on, a genetic analysis was performed. It linked a missense variant in DCLRE1C with V- and J-gene trimming of TCR beta.

The donors gave bone marrow, and they were healthy. Despite likely unrecorded immune exposures, the donors were nominally healthy at the time of sampling. PCR employed 60 Vbeta and 13 Jbeta primers. Using immunoSEQ multiplex PCR, the repertoire was profiled, and TCRdb retains in-frame clones only, with some absent. The sample yields about 120,000 clones, around 80% seen once. A word on this clone: Its antigen is not identified.

There are 15 residues in the CDR3. The chain uses TRBV21-1 and TRBJ1-5; TRBD1, the table's D call, was not compared with the DNA. TRBV21-1 is a pseudogene segment. Sequencing was done on a sample of PBMCs. This clonotype was obtained from a female donor in good health and CMV-seronegative. This CDR3 reads CASSKVTRLHQPQHF. CDR3 DNA: TGTGCCAGCAGCAAGGTGACCAGGCTCCATCAGCCCCAGCATTTT.